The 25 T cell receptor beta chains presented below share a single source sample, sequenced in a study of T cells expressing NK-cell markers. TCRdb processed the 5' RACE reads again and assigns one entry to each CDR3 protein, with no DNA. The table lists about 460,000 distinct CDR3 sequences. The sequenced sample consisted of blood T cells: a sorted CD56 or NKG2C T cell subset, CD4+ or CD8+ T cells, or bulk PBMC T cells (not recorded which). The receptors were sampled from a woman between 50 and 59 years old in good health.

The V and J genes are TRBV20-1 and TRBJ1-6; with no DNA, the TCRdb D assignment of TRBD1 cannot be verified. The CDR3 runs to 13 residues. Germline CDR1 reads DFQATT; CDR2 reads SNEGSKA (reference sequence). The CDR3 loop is CSARVGGDSPLHF.

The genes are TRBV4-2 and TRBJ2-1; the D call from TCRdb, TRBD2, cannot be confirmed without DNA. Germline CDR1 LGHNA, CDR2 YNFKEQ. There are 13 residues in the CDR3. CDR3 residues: CASSQETSVKQFF.

CDR3 region: CASSSLRNSPLHF. The chain uses TRBV28 and TRBJ1-6. Germline CDR1 reads MDHEN; CDR2 reads SYDVKM. The CDR3 length is 13 residues.

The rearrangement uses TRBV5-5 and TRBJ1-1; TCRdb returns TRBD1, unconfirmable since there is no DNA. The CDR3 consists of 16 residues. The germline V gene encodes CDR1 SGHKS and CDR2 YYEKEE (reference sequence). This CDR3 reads CATKRGSDRVNTEAFF.

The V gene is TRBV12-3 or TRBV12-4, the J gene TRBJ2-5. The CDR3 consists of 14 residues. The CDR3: CASSPPALQETQYF.

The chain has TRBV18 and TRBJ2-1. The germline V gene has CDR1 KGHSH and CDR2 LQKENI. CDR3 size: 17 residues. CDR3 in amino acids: CASSPRVAALIYNEQFF.

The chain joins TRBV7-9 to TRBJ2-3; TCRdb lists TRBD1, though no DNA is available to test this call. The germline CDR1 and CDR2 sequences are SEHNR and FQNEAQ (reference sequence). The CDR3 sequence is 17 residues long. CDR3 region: CASSFSLGRGDRDTQYF.

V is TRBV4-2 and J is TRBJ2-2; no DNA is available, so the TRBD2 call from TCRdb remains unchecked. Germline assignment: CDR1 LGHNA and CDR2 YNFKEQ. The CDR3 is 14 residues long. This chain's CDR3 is CASINLEGTGELFF.

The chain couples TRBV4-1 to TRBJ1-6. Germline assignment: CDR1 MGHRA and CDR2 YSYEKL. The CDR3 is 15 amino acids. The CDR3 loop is CASSQDRIPNSPLHF.

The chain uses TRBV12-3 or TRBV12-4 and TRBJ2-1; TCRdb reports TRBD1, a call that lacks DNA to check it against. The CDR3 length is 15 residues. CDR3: CASNLEQGARNEQFF.

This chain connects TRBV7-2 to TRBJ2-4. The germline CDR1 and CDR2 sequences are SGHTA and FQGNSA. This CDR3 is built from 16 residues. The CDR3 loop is CASSLAALLAKNIQYF.

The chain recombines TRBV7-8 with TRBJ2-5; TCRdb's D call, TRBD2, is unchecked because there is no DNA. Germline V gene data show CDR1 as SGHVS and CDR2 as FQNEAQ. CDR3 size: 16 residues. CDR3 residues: CASSLTPGLNQETQYF.

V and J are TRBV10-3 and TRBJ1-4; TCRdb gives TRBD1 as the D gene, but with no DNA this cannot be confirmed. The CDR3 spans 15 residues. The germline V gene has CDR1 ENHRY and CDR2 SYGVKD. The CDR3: CAISESQGAGEKLFF.

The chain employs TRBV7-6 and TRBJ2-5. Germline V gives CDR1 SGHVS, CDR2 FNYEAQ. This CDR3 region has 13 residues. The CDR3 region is CASSIQIQETQYF.

This CDR3 is CASSRASGTSDEQFF. This chain connects TRBV25-1 to TRBJ2-1; the TCRdb D gene call, TRBD2, has no DNA to confirm it. CDR1 MGHDK and CDR2 SYGVNS come from the germline V gene. The CDR3 covers 15 residues.

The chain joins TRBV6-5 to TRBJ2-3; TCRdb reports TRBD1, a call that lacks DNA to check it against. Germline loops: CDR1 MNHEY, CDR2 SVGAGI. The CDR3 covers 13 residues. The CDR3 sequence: CASSYGVGGTQYF.

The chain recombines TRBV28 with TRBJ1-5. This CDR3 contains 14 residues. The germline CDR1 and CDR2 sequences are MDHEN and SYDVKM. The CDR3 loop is CASRVSRGNQPQHF.

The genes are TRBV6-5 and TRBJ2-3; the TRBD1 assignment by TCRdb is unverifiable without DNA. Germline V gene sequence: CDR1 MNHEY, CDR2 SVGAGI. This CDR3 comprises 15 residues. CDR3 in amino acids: CASSPPAGLGDTQYF.

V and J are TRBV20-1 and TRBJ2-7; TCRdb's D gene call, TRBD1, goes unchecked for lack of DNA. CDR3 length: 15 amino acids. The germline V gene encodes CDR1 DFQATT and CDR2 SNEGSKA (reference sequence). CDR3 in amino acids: CSAINRGLLSYEQYF.

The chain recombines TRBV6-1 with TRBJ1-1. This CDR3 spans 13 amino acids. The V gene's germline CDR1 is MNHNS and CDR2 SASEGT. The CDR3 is CASSDMGVSFAFF.

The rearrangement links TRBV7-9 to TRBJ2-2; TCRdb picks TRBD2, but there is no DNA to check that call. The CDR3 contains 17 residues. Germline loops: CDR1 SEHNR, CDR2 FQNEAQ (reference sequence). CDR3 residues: CASSLGPREGLAGELFF.

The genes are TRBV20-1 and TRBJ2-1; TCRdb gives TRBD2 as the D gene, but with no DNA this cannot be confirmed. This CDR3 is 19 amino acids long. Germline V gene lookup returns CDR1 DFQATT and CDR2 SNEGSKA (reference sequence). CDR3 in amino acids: CSAATPGLAGGRSYNEQFF.

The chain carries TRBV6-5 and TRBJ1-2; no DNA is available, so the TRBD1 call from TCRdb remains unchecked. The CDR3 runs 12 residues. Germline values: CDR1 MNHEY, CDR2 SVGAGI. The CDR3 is CATNQGAYGYTF.

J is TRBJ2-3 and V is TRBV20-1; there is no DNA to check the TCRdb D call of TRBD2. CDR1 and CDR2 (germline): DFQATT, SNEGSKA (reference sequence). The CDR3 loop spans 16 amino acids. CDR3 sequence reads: CSARDRTSGTPDTQYF.

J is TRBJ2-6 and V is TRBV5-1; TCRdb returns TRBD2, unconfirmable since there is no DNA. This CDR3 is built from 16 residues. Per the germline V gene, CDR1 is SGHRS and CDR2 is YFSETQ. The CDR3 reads CASSLRRASGANVLTF.